This T cell receptor beta chain was recovered during a study of T cells in Graves' hyperthyroidism and ophthalmopathy (dated by TCRdb to the late 2010s). Regarding the study in general: Peripheral blood samples were taken at the time of initial diagnosis, prior to any treatment. To identify distinguishing TCR V-J signatures, a discovery cohort of around 98 patients was used, comprising 40 to 45 with Graves' ophthalmopathy and around 60 with stable Graves' hyperthyroidism. Prospective prediction of ophthalmopathy was tested in an independent validation cohort consisting of about 19 hyperthyroidism patients and around 17 patients who later progressed to ophthalmopathy. The 75 to 100 discovery patients were divided at random into training and test sets in a 7:3 ratio. Thyroid tissue and blood T-cell repertoires from about six Graves' hyperthyroidism patients were also compared in the study. After blood sampling, hyperthyroidism patients were treated with methimazole at a starting dose of 30 mg daily, and ophthalmopathy patients were treated with high-dose intravenous methylprednisolone. The paper reports TCR Vbeta CDR3 sequencing of over 120 peripheral blood samples: approximately 41 ophthalmopathy, fewer than 80 hyperthyroidism and approximately 17 progressor patients.

The germline V gene specifies SGHTA as CDR1 and FQGNSA as CDR2. The CDR3 contains 15 residues, cysteine and phenylalanine counted. This entry keeps only the CDR3 DNA: 45 bases, framed from base 1. The V end gives up 5 bases and the J end 6 bases, leaving 11 bases in the junction not matched to a gene. The investigation overall reported the following: Blood samples also contained most of the expanded thyroid clonotypes (frequency above 0.001), which suggests that blood repertoires may reflect thyroid immune responses. No statistical method was used to set the sample size in advance, and investigators knew the group allocation. In validation, the model predicted progression to ophthalmopathy with 55% to 71% sensitivity and about 72% specificity, a median of approximately 6.7 months before onset. In cross-validation, a model built on a 13 V-J signature told ophthalmopathy apart from stable hyperthyroidism with approximately 90% sensitivity and roughly 83% specificity, and in testing the same model reached 80%/75%.

This clonotype was seen ten or more times. The target of this receptor is not known. The record has no base qualities; no much larger clone is one base away. Stable Graves' hyperthyroidism was defined as no progression to ophthalmopathy during 18 months of follow-up. Hyperthyroidism patients were newly diagnosed, with disease duration under 2 months, and aged 18 to 65 years. Any patient with an uncontrolled infection, another autoimmune disease, pregnancy or lactation was excluded. Diagnoses relied on clinical symptoms, serum thyroxine and TRAb, thyroid ultrasound and orbital computed tomography. PBMCs were separated from roughly 10 ml of fresh peripheral blood using Ficoll-Paque density gradient centrifugation. Trizol reagent was used to extract total RNA, and RNA quality was then checked on an Agilent 2100 Bioanalyzer. TCR beta CDR3 regions were amplified from RNA transcripts. The first round of RT-PCR for the TCR CDR3 was performed with the HTBI primer set and the Qiagen OneStep RT-PCR kit. Libraries were constructed in a second round of multiplex PCR, after which size selection and purification were carried out. Sequencing of the libraries was done on an Illumina HiSeq2000 using paired-end 100 bp reads. Turning to the authors' computational methods: SOAPnuke was used to process the raw data, removing reads that contained adapters or uncalled bases, had a mean Phred below 15, or lacked an exact match to the constant primer or identifier. High-quality paired reads were merged with COPE v1.2.5, and unique nucleotide sequences were defined as clonotypes. MiTCR v1.1 was used to align the clonotypes against IMGT TRBV, TRBD and TRBJ reference segments. Analysis was restricted to V-J combinations with a frequency above 0.0001, which covered 99.2% of repertoires. A TCS score was defined as the ratio between F50 (clonal expansion) and ExV (chaos), using BLOSUM62-based TCRdist between CDR3 peptides within each V-J. Welch's t-statistics and random forest reduced fewer than 600 V-J features to about 12, which were used in a naive Bayes classifier (R e1071). TCRdb took the public reads, trimmed them with fastp at Q25, ran MiXCR for clone calling and kept in-frame beta chains. Records with the same CDR3 protein are collapsed into one entry carrying the most frequent genes and DNA. The V and J calls here are based on TCRdb, not the publication. For this sample the table gives 550,000 to 800,000 distinct CDR3 sequences, of which approximately 15% were detected only once. Together, the top ten hold roughly a sixth of the sample.

Material for sequencing was blood. The receptor comes from a man in his fifties with Graves' hyperthyroidism. The rearranged segments are TRBV7-2 and TRBJ2-7; 9 middle bases align to TRBD2. CDR3 loop: CASSKAGGPLFEQYF. The bases read TGTGCCAGCAGCAAGGCGGGAGGGCCTTTGTTCGAGCAGTACTTC.